This T cell receptor beta chain was found in a study of CD8+ T cells in alopecia areata. As for the study in general: Treated patients swallowed 5 to 10 mg of oral tofacitinib twice daily. The share of scalp area affected provided the severity score for treated patients.

Regarding the study as a whole: Any link of baseline CD8+ expansion to response, resting on one nonresponder, remains uncertain. Many expanded lesional clones persisted in scalp and blood during tofacitinib.

Trimming pared 8 bases from V and 8 bases from J, leaving 15 bases between. CDR3 size: 13 residues. Germline CDR1 reads SGHTA; CDR2 reads FQGNSA. Remarks on this clone: Its antigen is not identified.

As for treatment: oral pan-JAK inhibitor, 5-10 mg twice daily. Sequencing templates came from extracted RNA that was reverse transcribed into cDNA. Sequencing was performed with immunoSEQ multiplex PCR; in TCRdb, only in-frame clones are kept and a portion is missing. The table has roughly 190,000 clones, approximately 56% seen once. The V and J genes are TRBV7-2 and TRBJ2-2; D gene uncertain. The material was CD4+ T cells sorted from blood, obtained at week 4, from a patient treated with tofacitinib. The origin of this receptor is a human donor with alopecia areata. The DNA for the CDR3 is TGTGCCAGCGCGGCGGATAGGGCGGGGGAGCTGTTTTTT. Protein: CASAADRAGELFF.